The source of this T cell receptor beta chain is a study of vaccination and CD4 T cells after COVID-19. Study-wide background: A median of about 100 days (range 35 to 161) separated diagnosis from post-COVID sampling.

General study points: Spike mono-reactivity was found in 304 of the 307 vaccine-specific clones identified in convalescent patients.

This clonotype was recorded a few times. Its specificity is unknown. Treatment reported: approximately 9-day PBMC culture with coronavirus spike peptide pools or control peptides (ViraFEST assay). ViraFEST grew antigen-specific T cells using peptide pools, then sequenced TCRs. The germline gives CDR1 SGHTA, CDR2 FQGNSA. There are 16 residues in the CDR3. V lost 5 bases to trimming and J lost 4 bases; unmatched junction nucleotides: 12. The study sequenced cultured CD4+ T cell DNA using the Oncomine TCR Beta short-read assay. In this case, cultured CD4+ T cells provided the extracted genomic DNA. TCRdb analysed the PCR reads with MiXCR anew, one entry per CDR3 protein. The sample includes 3,000 to 4,000 distinct CDR3 sequences, 44% seen only once; the top ten take more than 40%.

The chain uses TRBV7-2 and TRBJ2-3, with 7 bases aligning to TRBD2. The sequenced material came from CD4+ T cells from blood, cultured in vitro. The TCR was taken from a human donor who had recovered from COVID-19. The CDR3 region is CASSQRGGSIPDTQYF. In DNA form, the CDR3 reads TGTGCCAGCAGCCAGAGGGGCGGGAGTATCCCAGATACGCAGTATTTT.